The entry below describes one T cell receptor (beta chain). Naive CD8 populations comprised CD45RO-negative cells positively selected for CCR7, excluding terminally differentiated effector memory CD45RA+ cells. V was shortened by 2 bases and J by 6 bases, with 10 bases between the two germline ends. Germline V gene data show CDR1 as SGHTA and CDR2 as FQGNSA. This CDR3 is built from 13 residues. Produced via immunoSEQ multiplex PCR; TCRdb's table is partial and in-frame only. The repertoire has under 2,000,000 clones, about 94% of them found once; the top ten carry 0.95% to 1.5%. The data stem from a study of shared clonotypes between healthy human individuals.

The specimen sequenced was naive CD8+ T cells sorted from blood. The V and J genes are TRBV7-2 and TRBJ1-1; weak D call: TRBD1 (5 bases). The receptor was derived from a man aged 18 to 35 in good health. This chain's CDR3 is CASSLSGIPEAFF. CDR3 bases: TGTGCCAGCAGCTTATCAGGGATACCTGAAGCTTTCTTT. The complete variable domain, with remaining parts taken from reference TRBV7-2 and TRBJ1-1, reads GAGVSQSPSNKVTEKGKDVELRCDPISGHTALYWYRQSLGQGLEFLIYFQGNSAPDKSGLPSDRFSAERTGGSVSTLTIQRTQQEDSAVYLCASSLSGIPEAFFGQGTRLTVV.